This T cell receptor beta chain was observed in a study of glioma-infiltrating T cells after dendritic cell vaccination. General observations from the study: The cohort had few patients with full blood and tumor sets.

About this clone: Its antigen is unknown.

Germline assignment: CDR1 KGHSH and CDR2 LQKENI. Trimming cost V 4 bases and J 5 bases; bases outside gene matches: 8. The CDR3 consists of 18 residues. Measured with immunoSEQ multiplex PCR; TCRdb has only the in-frame clones, and not every one. This repertoire shows 75,000 to 100,000 clones, about 79% found once; its top ten account for around 6%. The rearrangement joins TRBV18 to TRBJ2-1, with 16 positions matching TRBD2. The receptor was derived from a human donor with glioblastoma. The sample here was blood, taken before dendritic cell vaccination. CDR3 amino acids: CASSQAGTSGGDNNEQFF. Here the CDR3 DNA reads TGTGCCAGCTCACAAGCCGGGACTAGCGGGGGGGACAACAATGAGCAGTTCTTC.